This record covers a single TCR beta chain. Antigen specificity is unknown. This sample stems from a study of blood T cells in healthy people across ages. Combining a sample-barcoded 5' primer with a J-beta primer mix, a second PCR ran for about 6 to 12 cycles. MiXCR, applied by TCRdb to the 5' RACE reads, yields one record per CDR3 protein. The data show under 1,000,000 distinct CDR3 sequences, 35% to 40% seen once. Study-wide results and limits: Older individuals had lower TCR beta diversity per million T cells (the decline was roughly linear).

Ranging in age from about 6 to 95, the donors were healthy Caucasian individuals from Russia. This receptor was taken from a man aged 18 to 29 in good health. Source material: blood.

CDR3 protein: CAISEADRGHREKLFF. DNA for the CDR3: TGTGCCATCAGTGAGGCGGACAGGGGGCACCGGGAAAAACTGTTTTTT. The gene calls are TRBV10-3 and TRBJ1-4; 11 bases match TRBD1. The V gene's germline CDR1 is ENHRY and CDR2 SYGVKD. Germline trimming cut 2 bases from V and 8 bases from J; bases unmatched to any gene: 7. The CDR3 spans 16 residues.